This TCR beta chain was sequenced for a study of CD8+ T cells in alopecia areata. By its share, this clone is medium-sized. Its antigen remains unidentified. Findings and limits, study-wide: For lesional scalp, especially alopecia totalis/universalis, clonality was higher than in normal scalp. Possibly as an HLA-related effect, TCR sharing across patients appeared less clear than in mice.

RNA extraction was followed by reverse transcription into cDNA, which acted as the sequencing template. Data came from immunoSEQ multiplex PCR; TCRdb stores just in-frame clones and leaves some out. Altogether around 100,000 clones are present, about 60% being singletons, with the ten largest covering about 9%. CDR1 MDHEN and CDR2 SYDVKM come from the germline V gene. Germline trimming cut 6 bases from V and 1 base from J; bases unmatched to any gene: 2. This CDR3 is 14 amino acids long. The clonotype comes from a human donor in good health. Sample: CD4+ T cells sorted from blood. V gene TRBV28 combines with J gene TRBJ2-3, with TRBD2 matching over 9 bases. The CDR3 DNA follows: TGTGCCAGCAGGCGGGGGGGCGGCACAGATACGCAGTATTTT. It translates to CASRRGGGTDTQYF. Together with reference TRBV28 and TRBJ2-3, the CDR3 gives the full variable domain: DVKVTQSSRYLVKRTGEKVFLECVQDMDHENMFWYRQDPGLGLRLIYFSYDVKMKEKGDIPEGYSVSREKKERFSLILESASTNQTSMYLCASRRGGGTDTQYFGPGTRLTVL.